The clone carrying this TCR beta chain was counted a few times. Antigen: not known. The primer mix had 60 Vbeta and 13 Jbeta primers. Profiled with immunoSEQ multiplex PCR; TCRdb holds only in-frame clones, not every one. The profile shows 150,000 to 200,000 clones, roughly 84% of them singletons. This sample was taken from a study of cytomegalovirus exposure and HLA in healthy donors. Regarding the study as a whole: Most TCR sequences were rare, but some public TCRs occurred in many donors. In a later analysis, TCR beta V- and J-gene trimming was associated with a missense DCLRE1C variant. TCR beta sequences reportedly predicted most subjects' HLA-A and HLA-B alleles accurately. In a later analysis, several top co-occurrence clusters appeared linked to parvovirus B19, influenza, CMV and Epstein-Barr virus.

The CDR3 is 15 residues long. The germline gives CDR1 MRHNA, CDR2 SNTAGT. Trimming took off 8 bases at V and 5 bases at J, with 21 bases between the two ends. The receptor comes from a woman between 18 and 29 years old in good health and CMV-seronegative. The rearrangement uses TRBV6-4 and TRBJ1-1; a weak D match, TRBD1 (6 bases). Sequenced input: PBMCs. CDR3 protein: CASADQGRGQTEAFF. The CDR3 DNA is TGTGCCAGCGCTGACCAGGGACGGGGACAAACTGAAGCTTTCTTT.